Listed here is a single TCR beta chain. Original methodology: Amplification of reference gene primers was used by the study to estimate nucleated cell counts. The assay was immunoSEQ multiplex PCR, and TCRdb's table has in-frame clones only and misses some. That table supplies the V and J calls and clone size; D and trimming were determined from the DNA. There are 130,000 or so clones in the sample; more than 65% occur only once, and around a quarter lies in the top ten. The CDR3 consists of 16 residues. The germline gives CDR1 SEHNR, CDR2 FQNEAQ (reference sequence). V lost 0 bases, J lost 0 bases, and 2 bases stayed unmatched. The source of the sample is a study of blood T cell repertoires in COVID-19. Study-level information: Samples came from the United States, Italy and Spain, spanning acute and convalescent COVID-19. T cells, B-cell-depleted T cells, or PBMCs supplied cDNA or gDNA.

The chain joins TRBV7-9 to TRBJ2-5; 9 nucleotides align to TRBD2. Sequences were obtained from peripheral blood. This clonotype originated in a human donor in a cohort sampled during active COVID-19. CDR3 coding DNA: TGTGCCAGCAGCTTAGCCGCGGGGGGGTACCAAGAGACCCAGTACTTC. Translated: CASSLAAGGYQETQYF.